The T cell receptor (beta chain) under discussion was sequenced for a study of blood T cell repertoires in COVID-19. The wider study: PBMCs, B-cell-depleted T cells, or T cells were the source of the cDNA or gDNA that made up the material.

The CDR3 runs to 17 residues. In germline, CDR1 is MGHRA, CDR2 YSYEKL. Trimming cost V 3 bases and J 0 bases; bases outside gene matches: 9. The repertoire was sequenced with immunoSEQ multiplex PCR; TCRdb's copy has only in-frame clones and lacks some. The sample records about 410,000 clones, about 90% being singletons. Living in 24 US areas, the participants were between 18 and 89 years of age. The sequence was obtained from a woman aged 30 to 39 who had recovered from COVID-19. Specimen: PBMCs or T cells enriched from blood (not recorded which). This sequence joins TRBV4-1 and TRBJ2-7, with TRBD2 matching over 9 bases. CDR3 sequence reads: CASSQPGLADSSYEQYF. The CDR3 nucleotides read TGCGCCAGCAGCCAGCCGGGACTAGCTGATAGCTCCTACGAGCAGTACTTC.